The next 18 T cell receptor beta chains were all read from a single sample in a study of early T cells in non-severe SARS-CoV-2 infection. TCRdb processed the 5' RACE reads anew with MiXCR; each CDR3 protein has one entry. Altogether over 95,000 distinct CDR3 sequences are present, 16% being singletons, with the ten largest covering about 1.3%. The sample comprised whole blood. The receptors stem from an adult who was a healthcare worker with PCR-confirmed SARS-CoV-2 infection or an uninfected control (not recorded which).

The J gene is TRBJ2-7, the V gene TRBV4-2, with D hard to call. In germline, CDR1 is LGHNA, CDR2 YNFKEQ. The CDR3 loop spans 15 amino acids. The V and J ends lost 0 bases and 7 bases respectively, with 16 bases between them. CDR3 protein: CASSQELGLGREQYF. CDR3 DNA: TGTGCCAGCAGCCAAGAATTGGGATTAGGCAGGGAGCAGTACTTC.

The chain has TRBV7-9 and TRBJ1-2; D may be TRBD1 (6 bases). V lost 7 bases and J lost 0, with 12 bases in between. The CDR3 loop spans 14 amino acids. The germline CDR1 and CDR2 sequences are SEHNR and FQNEAQ (reference sequence). Here the CDR3 reads CASIPGTTNYGYTF. The CDR3 DNA reads TGTGCCAGCATTCCCGGGACAACTAACTATGGCTACACCTTC.

The chain combines TRBV29-1 with TRBJ2-2, with D hard to call. The germline gives CDR1 SQVTM, CDR2 ANQGSEA. The CDR3 is made up of 14 amino acids. The ends were cut back, 4 bases at V and 1 base at J, with 10 bases in the middle. CDR3 in DNA: TGCAGCGTTGCGTGGGAACAGAACACCGGGGAGCTGTTTTTT. Translation gives CSVAWEQNTGELFF.

This clonotype was counted between two and nine times. The chain has TRBV24-1 and TRBJ1-1; 7 nucleotides agree with TRBD1. Trimming took 8 bases from V and 4 from J; bases not matched to a gene: 6. Germline V gene sequence: CDR1 KGHDR, CDR2 SFDVKD. The CDR3 spans 13 residues. In nucleotides, the CDR3 is TGTGCCACCAAGGACAGGACGAGCACTGAAGCTTTCTTT. Translated, it gives CATKDRTSTEAFF.

This clonotype was seen once. DNA of the CDR3: TGTGCCTGGAGTCCCGGGAACCAAGAGACCCAGTACTTC. It yields the protein CAWSPGNQETQYF. This chain uses TRBV30 with TRBJ2-5, with D possibly matching TRBD2 (5 bases). Trimming took off 2 bases at V and 0 bases at J, with 7 bases between the two ends. This CDR3 has 13 residues. The germline gives CDR1 GTSNPN, CDR2 SVGIG (reference sequence).

This clonotype was found a few times. The V and J genes are TRBV5-4 and TRBJ2-7; TRBD2 agrees at 12 bases. The V segment lost 3 bases and the J segment 6 bases; nucleotides outside the gene matches: 16. CDR1 and CDR2 from the germline V gene are SGHNT and YYREEE (reference sequence). The CDR3 loop spans 18 amino acids. CDR3 sequence reads: CASSSPWASGRGEAEQYF. Written as DNA, the CDR3 is TGTGCCAGCAGCTCGCCGTGGGCTAGCGGGAGGGGCGAGGCCGAGCAGTACTTC.

This clonotype has more than one count but fewer than ten. The V and J genes are TRBV20-1 and TRBJ2-1; 9 nucleotides line up with TRBD2. Germline V gene lookup returns CDR1 DFQATT and CDR2 SNEGSKA (reference sequence). V gave up 4 bases and J gave up 7 bases; unmatched junction bases: 11. The CDR3 loop spans 15 amino acids. The CDR3 nucleotides read TGCAGTGCTACCCTACTCTTGCGGGGGGGGAATGAGCAGTTCTTC. Protein product: CSATLLLRGGNEQFF.

The chain is built from TRBV7-9 and TRBJ2-7; possibly TRBD2 for D (6 bases). V lost 1 base, J lost 4 bases, and 14 bases lay in between. The CDR3 loop spans 15 amino acids. From germline, CDR1 is SEHNR and CDR2 FQNEAQ (reference sequence). The CDR3 DNA reads as TGTGCCAGCAGCTTAGTGACGGGAGTGCCGTACGAGCAGTACTTC. Its protein is CASSLVTGVPYEQYF.

The chain carries TRBV7-2 and TRBJ2-2; the match to TRBD2 covers 9 bases. The junction had 4 bases not matched to a gene; V was cut back by 4 bases and J by 4 bases. The germline gives CDR1 SGHTA, CDR2 FQGNSA. The CDR3 totals 15 residues. CDR3 sequence (DNA): TGTGCCAGCAGCTACTTAGCGGGAGTCACCGGGGAGCTGTTTTTT. Protein product: CASSYLAGVTGELFF.

The CDR3 reads CASSHWDSIEQYF. CDR3 nucleotides: TGTGCCAGCAGCCATTGGGACTCCATCGAGCAGTACTTC. V and J are TRBV5-4 and TRBJ2-7; D is possibly TRBD2 (6 bases). The V and J ends lost 4 bases and 6 bases respectively, with 14 bases between them. There are 13 residues in the CDR3. Looked up from germline, CDR1 is SGHNT and CDR2 is YYREEE (reference sequence).

This clonotype was detected ten times or more. This rearrangement joins TRBV27 to TRBJ1-1; D gene unclear. Deletions cut 4 bases from V and 4 bases from J, with 10 bases between. Germline lookup yields CDR1 MNHEY and CDR2 SMNVEV (reference sequence). This CDR3 has 13 amino acids. The CDR3: CASSSALSTEAFF. CDR3 coding DNA: TGTGCCAGCAGTTCAGCACTTAGCACTGAAGCTTTCTTT.

The chain employs TRBV7-2 and TRBJ2-3; a possible D gene is TRBD1 (5 bases). The V end lost 5 bases, the J end lost 10 bases, and 16 bases lay between the germline ends. Germline lookup yields CDR1 SGHTA and CDR2 FQGNSA. This CDR3 has 13 residues. CDR3 protein: CASSQGADRAQYF. The CDR3 DNA follows: TGTGCCAGCAGCCAAGGGGCTGATCGGGCGCAGTATTTT.

The chain couples TRBV19 to TRBJ2-7; 11 bases agree with TRBD1. Germline CDR1 LNHDA, CDR2 SQIVND (reference sequence). V was clipped by 7 bases and J by 3 bases; unmatched bases: 8. The CDR3 consists of 15 residues. The CDR3 DNA reads as TGTGCCAGTATGCCGTCGGGGACAGGGGGCTACGAGCAGTACTTC. It specifies CASMPSGTGGYEQYF.

This clonotype was picked up many times. The rearrangement uses TRBV7-2 and TRBJ2-2, with D perhaps TRBD1 (5 bases). CDR3 length: 15 amino acids. Germline V CDR1 and CDR2: SGHTA, FQGNSA. With 5 bases removed from V and 4 bases from J, the gap between germline ends came to 14 bases. The CDR3 reads CASSPESTGTGELFF. The CDR3 DNA is TGTGCCAGCAGCCCCGAGAGTACAGGCACCGGGGAGCTGTTTTTT.

In this sample, this clonotype turned up a few times. J is TRBJ2-5 and V is TRBV12-3 or TRBV12-4; D perhaps matches TRBD2 (5 bases). Trimming removed 3 bases from V and 5 bases from J, with 10 bases in between. The CDR3 loop spans 13 amino acids. DNA for the CDR3: TGTGCCAGCAGTTTGGTTCTAGCTGAGACCCAGTACTTC. Its protein product is CASSLVLAETQYF.

With regard to this clonotype: The junction departs from the called germline gene at one end, perhaps through a read error. The chain has TRBV11-2 and TRBJ1-3; D gene ambiguous. The CDR3 length is 16 residues. In germline, CDR1 is SGHAT, CDR2 FQNNGV. The CDR3 region is CASSLVSGYSENTIYF. Written as DNA, the CDR3 is TGTGCCAGCAGCTTAGTGTCCGGATACTCTGAAAACACCATATATTTT.

In its sample, this clonotype was seen many times. The chain joins TRBV6-6 to TRBJ2-3; D is undetermined. The V end lost 5 bases, the J end lost 1 base, and 10 bases lay between the germline ends. This CDR3 has 14 amino acids. The germline V gene has CDR1 MNHNY and CDR2 SVGAGI (reference sequence). CDR3 loop: CASSPGFGTDTQYF. The CDR3 DNA follows: TGTGCCAGCAGTCCCGGTTTTGGCACAGATACGCAGTATTTT.

This clonotype turned up a few times. The V and J genes are TRBV28 and TRBJ1-1, with no clear D. Trimming took off 4 bases at V and 4 bases at J, with 16 bases between the two ends. This CDR3 comprises 15 residues. Looked up from germline, CDR1 is MDHEN and CDR2 is SYDVKM. The CDR3 region is CASSSRRVSSTEAFF. CDR3 nucleotide sequence: TGTGCCAGCAGTTCACGTCGGGTTTCGAGCACTGAAGCTTTCTTT.